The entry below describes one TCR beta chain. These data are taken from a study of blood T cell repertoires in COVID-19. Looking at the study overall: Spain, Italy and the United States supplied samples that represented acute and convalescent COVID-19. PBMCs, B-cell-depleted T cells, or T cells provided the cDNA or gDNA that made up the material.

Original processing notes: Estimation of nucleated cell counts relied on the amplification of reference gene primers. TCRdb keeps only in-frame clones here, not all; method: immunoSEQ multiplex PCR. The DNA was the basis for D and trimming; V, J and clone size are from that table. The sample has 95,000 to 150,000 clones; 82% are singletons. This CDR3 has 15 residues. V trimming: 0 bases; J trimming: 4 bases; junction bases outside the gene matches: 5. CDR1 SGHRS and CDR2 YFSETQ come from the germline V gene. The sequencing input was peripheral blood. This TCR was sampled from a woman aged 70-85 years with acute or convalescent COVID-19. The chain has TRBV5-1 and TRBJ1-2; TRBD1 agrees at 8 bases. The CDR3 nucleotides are TGCGCCAGCAGCTTGGAGACAGGGGTTGGCTATGGCTACACCTTC. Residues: CASSLETGVGYGYTF.